These 8 T cell receptor beta chains were all obtained from the same sample, sequenced in a study of patients and donors after allogeneic stem cell transplantation. TCRdb reanalysed the RT-PCR reads using MiXCR and keeps one entry per CDR3 protein. The table has 70,000 or so distinct CDR3 sequences, about 26% seen once; the top ten hold roughly 29%. Sample: blood, either unsorted or a sorted T cell fraction (not recorded which). These receptors were obtained from a human donor who was either an allogeneic HSCT recipient or a stem cell or donor lymphocyte infusion donor (not recorded which). It is not recorded whose cells these are; they may come from a transplant donor.

This clonotype was detected a few times. The chain combines TRBV7-3 with TRBJ2-2; the D is unclear. The germline V gene encodes CDR1 SGHTA and CDR2 FQGTGA. Between the trimmed V and J ends, which lost 5 bases and 3 bases, there was a span of 16 bases. The CDR3 is 16 amino acids. As DNA, the CDR3 is TGTGCCAGCAGCCTCCGGGCCCGCGTGGACACCGGGGAGCTGTTTTTT. Its protein product is CASSLRARVDTGELFF.

The rearrangement joins TRBV29-1 to TRBJ2-3; the match to TRBD2 covers 11 bases. J gave up 6 bases and V 0 bases, and 2 bases lay outside the gene matches. Germline CDR1 is SQVTM and CDR2 is ANQGSEA. The CDR3 loop spans 14 amino acids. This chain's CDR3 is CSVEERLAGDTQYF. The DNA of the CDR3 is TGCAGCGTTGAAGAGAGACTAGCGGGGGATACGCAGTATTTT.

The gene calls are TRBV3-1 and TRBJ2-5; D is unresolved. This CDR3 region has 12 residues. Trimming took off 4 bases at V and 1 base at J, with 4 bases between the two ends. Germline V gene lookup returns CDR1 LGHDT and CDR2 YNNKEL (reference sequence). The CDR3 here is CASSRLQETQYF. CDR3 bases: TGTGCCAGCAGCCGACTCCAAGAGACCCAGTACTTC.

The sample holds a few counts of this clonotype. V gene TRBV7-2 combines with J gene TRBJ1-5; TRBD1 aligns across 7 bases. The CDR3 covers 13 residues. The trim removed 5 bases at V and 4 bases at J, leaving 2 bases unmatched. Per the germline V gene, CDR1 is SGHTA and CDR2 is FQGNSA. CDR3 loop: CASSRRGNQPQHF. CDR3 nucleotides: TGTGCCAGCAGCCGCAGGGGGAATCAGCCCCAGCATTTT. Using reference TRBV7-2 and TRBJ1-5 for the parts outside the CDR3, the full variable domain is GAGVSQSPSNKVTEKGKDVELRCDPISGHTALYWYRQSLGQGLEFLIYFQGNSAPDKSGLPSDRFSAERTGGSVSTLTIQRTQQEDSAVYLCASSRRGNQPQHFGDGTRLSIL.

This clonotype was picked up a small number of times. The J gene is TRBJ2-7, the V gene TRBV29-1; D uncertain. The CDR3 is 11 amino acids. Trimming left V 4 bases short and J 4 bases short, with 8 bases between. Germline V gene sequence: CDR1 SQVTM, CDR2 ANQGSEA. CDR3 loop: CSVAVEYEQYF. The CDR3 DNA reads as TGCAGCGTTGCCGTAGAATACGAGCAGTACTTC.

In its sample, this clonotype was seen many times. This rearrangement joins TRBV12-3 or TRBV12-4 to TRBJ1-5; D is uncertain. V shed 5 bases and J shed 0 bases, with 8 bases lying between them. This CDR3 is built from 14 residues. The chain's CDR3 is CASSKEDSNQPQHF. In nucleotides, the CDR3 is TGTGCCAGCAGTAAGGAGGATAGCAATCAGCCCCAGCATTTT.

This clonotype was observed a handful of times. The chain links TRBV14 to TRBJ2-7; maybe TRBD1 (6 bases). V lost 4 bases and J lost 0, with 10 bases in between. Germline CDR1 SGHDN, CDR2 FVKESK. The CDR3 is 14 residues long. For the CDR3, the DNA is TGTGCCAGCAGCCGAACAGGGTCCTCCTACGAGCAGTACTTC. Amino acids: CASSRTGSSYEQYF.

The chain joins TRBV12-3 or TRBV12-4 to TRBJ2-1; no definite D call. V dropped 5 bases and J dropped 8 bases, with 7 bases sitting between them. CDR3 length: 11 amino acids. The CDR3 protein is CASSLLYEQFF. The CDR3 coding sequence is TGTGCCAGCAGTCTACTCTATGAGCAGTTCTTC.